Listed here is a single TCR beta chain. The antigen remains undetermined. The protocol was immunoSEQ multiplex PCR, while the TCRdb copy is restricted to in-frame clones and leaves out a portion. Of tens of thousands of clones listed, 70% to 90% are singletons. CDR3 size: 13 residues. The V and J ends lost 6 bases and 1 base respectively, with 9 bases between them. CDR1 is MNHNY and CDR2 is SVGAGI in the germline V gene (reference sequence). This sample is drawn from a study of T cells in narcolepsy. Broader study findings: Reportedly, autoreactive clonotypes were serially detected in patients' blood but not controls'. Same-patient CSF and blood CD4+ T cell clonotypes included HCRT-specific and TRIB2-specific autoreactive ones.

The V call is TRBV6-6, the J call TRBJ1-2; a weak D match, TRBD1 (5 bases). Sequencing was carried out using memory (CD45RA-) CD4+ T cells from blood. The TCR originated in a human donor in good health. The CDR3 reads CASRKTVNYGYTF. DNA of the CDR3: TGTGCCAGCAGGAAGACAGTTAACTATGGCTACACCTTC.